This paragraph covers one TCR beta chain sequence. Its antigen is still unknown. The CDR3 extends over 13 amino acids. Germline V CDR1 and CDR2: SGHKS, YYEKEE (reference sequence). Trimming at V came to 2 bases and at J to 3 bases, leaving 2 bases not matched to a gene. The data belong to a study of OX40 agonist ivuxolimab in advanced cancers. General observations from the study: Expanded clones were, on average, more numerous among CD8+ T cells than CD4+. Determination of antigen specificity was not performed for the expanded peripheral T cells. Clonal expansion among partial responders at 0.1-3.0 mg/kg ranked near the lowest.

The data were produced by immunoSEQ multiplex PCR, yet TCRdb's version contains in-frame clones alone and is incomplete. This repertoire shows approximately 37,000 clones, roughly 84% found once; its top ten account for about 1.7%. Blood draws occurred at baseline, cycle 4 day 1, and cycle 7 day 1. The specimen comprised CD4+ or CD8+ T cells sorted from blood, sampled in a trial of the OX40 agonist ivuxolimab. The receptor was isolated from an adult with an advanced solid tumor such as melanoma, head and neck, liver or kidney cancer. The chain is built from TRBV5-5 and TRBJ2-7; 7 bases fit TRBD2. The CDR3 DNA sequence: TGTGCCAGCAGCTTTCCGGGGGGCTACGAGCAGTACTTC. Translating gives CASSFPGGYEQYF.